The clone carrying this TCR beta chain was counted only a few times. What it binds is not known. The data originate from a study of post-analysis software for immune sequencing data. Study-level information: Some patients lacked subtype; others had relapsing-remitting, secondary progressive or progressive-relapsing disease.

Whole-study findings and limits: Roughly five TRBV segments were more frequent in patients than controls; TRBV5-6, TRBV5-1 and TRBV20-1 belonged to this group.

Built from TCR beta cDNA, the libraries had unique molecular identifiers in them. TCRdb independently ran MiXCR on the PCR reads; one entry per CDR3 protein. The data contain roughly 800,000 distinct CDR3 sequences, just under 30% of them singletons. The CDR3 covers 12 residues. Germline values: CDR1 DFQATT, CDR2 SNEGSKA (reference sequence). Trimming stripped 3 bases from V and 3 bases from J, with 9 bases between. Sequencing was carried out using blood. The origin of this receptor is a girl under 18 with multiple sclerosis. The rearrangement links TRBV20-1 to TRBJ2-7; the D gene is possibly TRBD2 (5 bases). The CDR3 DNA reads TGCAGTGCTAGGGACTCGGGCTACGAGCAGTACTTC. Translated: CSARDSGYEQYF.